This TCR beta chain was identified during a study of blood T cell repertoires in COVID-19. The overall study: Samples taken during acute and convalescent COVID-19 were collected in the United States, Italy and Spain.

Trimming cost V 4 bases and J 3 bases, with 27 bases left between them. The CDR3 extends over 19 amino acids. CDR1 is SGHAT and CDR2 is FQNNGV in the germline V gene. Enrolled during active infection, Seattle patients were then followed longitudinally. Source study methods: The assay estimated nucleated cells by amplifying reference gene primers. Clones were sequenced by immunoSEQ multiplex PCR, and TCRdb holds only the in-frame ones, with some missing. D and trimming come from the DNA, and the V and J calls and clone size come from that table. This sample yields approximately 75,000 clones, of which about 88% are seen a single time; 6.3% belongs to the top ten.

This chain joins TRBV11-2 and TRBJ1-1, with D perhaps TRBD1 (6 bases). The source is a man older than 75 with COVID-19, enrolled during active disease. The source material was peripheral blood. CDR3 nucleotide sequence: TGTGCCAGCAGCTCCAACCTGATAACAGGGAGCCCCTCGGACACTGAAGCTTTCTTT. This translates into CASSSNLITGSPSDTEAFF.